The text below deals with one T cell receptor beta chain. Antigen: not known. The record originates from a study of CD8+ T cells in alopecia areata. Findings of the study overall: Scalp clonality and expanded CD8+ clones among the top 100 fell significantly with tofacitinib. Scalp lesions, especially in alopecia totalis/universalis, had higher clonality than normal scalp.

Extracted RNA was reverse transcribed into cDNA, the sequencing template. Data came from immunoSEQ multiplex PCR; TCRdb stores just in-frame clones and leaves some out. The table records more than 100,000 clones, 53% of them present only once. The CDR3 is made up of 14 amino acids. Germline V gene sequence: CDR1 MNHNS, CDR2 SASEGT. After removal of 6 bases from V and 3 bases from J, the junction contained 6 bases not matched to a gene. The sample's treatment: oral pan-JAK inhibitor, 5-10 mg twice daily. Sequenced here: CD4+ T cells sorted from blood, sampled at week 4, from a patient treated with tofacitinib. This clonotype originated in a human donor with alopecia areata. The chain links TRBV6-1 to TRBJ2-7; 9 bases agree with TRBD2. CDR3 residues: CASREGTSSYEQYF. In DNA, the CDR3 is TGTGCCAGCAGAGAGGGGACTAGCAGCTACGAGCAGTACTTC.